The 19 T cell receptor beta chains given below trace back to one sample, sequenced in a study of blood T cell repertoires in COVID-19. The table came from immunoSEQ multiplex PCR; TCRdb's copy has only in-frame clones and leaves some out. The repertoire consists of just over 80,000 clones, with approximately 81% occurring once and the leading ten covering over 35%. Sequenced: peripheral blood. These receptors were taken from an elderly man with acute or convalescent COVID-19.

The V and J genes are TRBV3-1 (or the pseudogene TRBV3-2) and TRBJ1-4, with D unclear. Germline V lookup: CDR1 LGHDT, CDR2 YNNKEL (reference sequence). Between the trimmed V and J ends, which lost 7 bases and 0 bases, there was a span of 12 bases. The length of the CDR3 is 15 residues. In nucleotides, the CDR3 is TGTGCCAGCAAGGAGAGCTTCCCAACTAATGAAAAACTGTTTTTT. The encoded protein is CASKESFPTNEKLFF.

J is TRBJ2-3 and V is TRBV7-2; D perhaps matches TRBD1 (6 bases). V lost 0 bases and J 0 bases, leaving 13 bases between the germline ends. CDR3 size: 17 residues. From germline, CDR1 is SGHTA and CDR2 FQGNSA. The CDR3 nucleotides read TGTGCCAGCAGCTTAGCGGGGGCTAGCTGGAGCACAGATACGCAGTATTTT. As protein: CASSLAGASWSTDTQYF.

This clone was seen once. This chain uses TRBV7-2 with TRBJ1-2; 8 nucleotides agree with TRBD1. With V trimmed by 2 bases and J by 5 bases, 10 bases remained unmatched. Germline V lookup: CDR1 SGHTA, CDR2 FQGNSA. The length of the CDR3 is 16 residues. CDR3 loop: CASSLNGVTGAYGYTF. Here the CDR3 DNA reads TGTGCCAGCAGCTTAAATGGGGTGACAGGGGCTTATGGCTACACCTTC.

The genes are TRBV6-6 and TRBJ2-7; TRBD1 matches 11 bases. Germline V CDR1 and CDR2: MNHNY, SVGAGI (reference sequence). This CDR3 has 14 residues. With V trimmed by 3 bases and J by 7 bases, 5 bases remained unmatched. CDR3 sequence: CASSYRTGGREQYF. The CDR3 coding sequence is TGTGCCAGCAGTTATCGGACAGGGGGCAGGGAGCAGTACTTC.

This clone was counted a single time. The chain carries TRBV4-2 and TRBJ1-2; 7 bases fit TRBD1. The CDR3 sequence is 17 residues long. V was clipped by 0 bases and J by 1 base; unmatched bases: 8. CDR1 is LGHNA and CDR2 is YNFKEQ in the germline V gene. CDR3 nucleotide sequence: TGTGCCAGCAGCCAAGATCCAGGGGGTCCTTTTAACTATGGCTACACCTTC. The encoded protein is CASSQDPGGPFNYGYTF.

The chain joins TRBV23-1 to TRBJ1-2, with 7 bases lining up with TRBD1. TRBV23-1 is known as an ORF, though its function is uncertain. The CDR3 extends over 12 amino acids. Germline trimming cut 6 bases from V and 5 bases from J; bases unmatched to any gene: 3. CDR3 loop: CASRTTGYGYTF. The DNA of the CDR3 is TGCGCCAGCAGAACGACAGGGTATGGCTACACCTTC.

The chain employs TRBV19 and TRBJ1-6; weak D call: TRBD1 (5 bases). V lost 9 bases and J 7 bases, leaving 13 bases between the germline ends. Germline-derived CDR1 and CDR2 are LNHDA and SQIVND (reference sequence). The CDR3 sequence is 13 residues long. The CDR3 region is CASGDSMNSPLHF. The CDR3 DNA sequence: TGTGCCAGCGGGGACTCAATGAATTCACCCCTCCACTTT.

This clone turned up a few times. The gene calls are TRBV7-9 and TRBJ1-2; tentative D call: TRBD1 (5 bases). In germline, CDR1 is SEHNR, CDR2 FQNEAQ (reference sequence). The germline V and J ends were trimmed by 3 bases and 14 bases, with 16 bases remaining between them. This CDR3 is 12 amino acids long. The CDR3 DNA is TGTGCCAGCAGCTTTGGACAAAGAGGCCTGACCTTC. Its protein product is CASSFGQRGLTF.

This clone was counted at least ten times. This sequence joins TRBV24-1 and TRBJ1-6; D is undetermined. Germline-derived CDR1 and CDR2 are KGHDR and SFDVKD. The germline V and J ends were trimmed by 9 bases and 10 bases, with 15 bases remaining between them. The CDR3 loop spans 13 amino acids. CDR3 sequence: CATSASYGSPLHF. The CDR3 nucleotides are TGTGCCACCTCAGCGAGTTATGGATCACCCCTCCACTTT.

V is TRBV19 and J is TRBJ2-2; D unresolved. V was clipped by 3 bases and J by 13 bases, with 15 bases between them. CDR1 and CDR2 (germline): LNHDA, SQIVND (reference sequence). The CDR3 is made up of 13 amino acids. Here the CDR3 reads CASSIISPLRLFF. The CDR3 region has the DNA TGTGCCAGTAGTATTATTAGCCCTTTACGGCTGTTTTTT.

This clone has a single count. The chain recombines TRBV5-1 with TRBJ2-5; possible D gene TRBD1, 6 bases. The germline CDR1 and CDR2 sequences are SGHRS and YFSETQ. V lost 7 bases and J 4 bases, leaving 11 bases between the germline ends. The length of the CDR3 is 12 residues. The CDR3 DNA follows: TGCGCCAGCTATACAGGGTCAGAGACCCAGTACTTC. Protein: CASYTGSETQYF. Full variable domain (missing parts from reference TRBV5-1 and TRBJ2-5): KAGVTQTPRYLIKTRGQQVTLSCSPISGHRSVSWYQQTPGQGLQFLFEYFSETQRNKGNFPGRFSGRQFSNSRSEMNVSTLELGDSALYLCASYTGSETQYFGPGTRLLVL.

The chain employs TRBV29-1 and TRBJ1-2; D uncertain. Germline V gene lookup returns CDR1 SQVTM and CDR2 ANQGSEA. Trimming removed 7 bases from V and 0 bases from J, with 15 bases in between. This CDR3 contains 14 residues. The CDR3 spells CSGGAGLSNYGYTF. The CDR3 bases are TGCAGCGGTGGAGCGGGATTGTCTAACTATGGCTACACCTTC.

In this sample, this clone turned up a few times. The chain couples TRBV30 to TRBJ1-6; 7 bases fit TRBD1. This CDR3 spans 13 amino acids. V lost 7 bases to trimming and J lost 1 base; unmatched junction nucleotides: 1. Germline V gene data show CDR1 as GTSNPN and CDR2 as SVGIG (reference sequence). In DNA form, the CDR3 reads TGTGCCTCAGGGGGGTCCTATAATTCACCCCTCCACTTT. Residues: CASGGSYNSPLHF. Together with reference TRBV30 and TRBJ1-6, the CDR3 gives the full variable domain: SQTIHQWPATLVQPVGSPLSLECTVEGTSNPNLYWYRQAAGRGLQLLFYSVGIGQISSEVPQNLSASRPQDRQFILSSKKLLLSDSGFYLCASGGSYNSPLHFGNGTRLTVT.

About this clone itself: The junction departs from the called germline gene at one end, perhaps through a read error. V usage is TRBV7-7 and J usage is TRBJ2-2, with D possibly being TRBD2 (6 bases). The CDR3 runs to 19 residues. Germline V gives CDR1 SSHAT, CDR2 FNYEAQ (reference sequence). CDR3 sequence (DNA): TGTGCTAGCAGCTTAGGACCCATCGCGGGGCCCTCGAACACCGGGGAGCTGTTTTTT. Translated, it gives CASSLGPIAGPSNTGELFF.

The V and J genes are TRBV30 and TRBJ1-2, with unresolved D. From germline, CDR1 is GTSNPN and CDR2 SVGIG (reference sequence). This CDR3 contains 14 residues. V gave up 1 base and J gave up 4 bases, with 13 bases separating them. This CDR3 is CAWSDHEGIYGYTF. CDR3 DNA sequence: TGTGCCTGGAGTGACCACGAGGGAATCTATGGCTACACCTTC. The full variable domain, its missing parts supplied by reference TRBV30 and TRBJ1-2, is SQTIHQWPATLVQPVGSPLSLECTVEGTSNPNLYWYRQAAGRGLQLLFYSVGIGQISSEVPQNLSASRPQDRQFILSSKKLLLSDSGFYLCAWSDHEGIYGYTFGSGTRLTVV.

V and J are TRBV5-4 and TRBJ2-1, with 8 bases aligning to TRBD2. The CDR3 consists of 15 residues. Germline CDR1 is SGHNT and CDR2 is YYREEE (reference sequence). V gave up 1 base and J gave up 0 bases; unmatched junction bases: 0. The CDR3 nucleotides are TGTGCCAGCAGCTTGACTAGCGGCTCCTACAATGAGCAGTTCTTC. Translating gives CASSLTSGSYNEQFF.

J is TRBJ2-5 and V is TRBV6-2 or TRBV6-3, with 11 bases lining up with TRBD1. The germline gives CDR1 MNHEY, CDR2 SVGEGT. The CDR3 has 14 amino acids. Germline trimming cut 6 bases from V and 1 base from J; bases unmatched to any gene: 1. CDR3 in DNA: TGTGCCAGCAGCGGGACAGGGGGCCAAGAGACCCAGTACTTC. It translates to CASSGTGGQETQYF.

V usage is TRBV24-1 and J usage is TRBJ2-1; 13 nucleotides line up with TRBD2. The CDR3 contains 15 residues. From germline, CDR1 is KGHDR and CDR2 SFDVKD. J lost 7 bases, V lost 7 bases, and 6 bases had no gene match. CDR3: CATRGTSGIGNEQFF. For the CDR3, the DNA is TGTGCCACCAGAGGGACTAGCGGGATAGGTAATGAGCAGTTCTTC.

This CDR3 reads CASSQGSSSYNEQFF. CDR3 nucleotides: TGCGCCAGCAGCCAAGGGTCTAGCTCCTACAATGAGCAGTTCTTC. The rearrangement joins TRBV4-3 to TRBJ2-1; no firm D call. Trimming removed 1 base from V and 0 bases from J, with 7 bases in between. CDR3 length: 15 residues. The germline V gene has CDR1 LGHNA and CDR2 YSLEER.